Listed below are T cell receptor beta chains from one sample, sequenced in a study of T cell responses to AZD1222 COVID-19 vaccine. TCRdb keeps only in-frame clones here, not all; method: immunoSEQ multiplex PCR. Counted here are 150,000 or so clones, 85% to 95% occurring once; the ten biggest clones make up roughly 3.5%. The sequences come from peripheral blood, collected 28 days after the second AZD1222 dose. Every receptor here comes from an adult who received the AZD1222 COVID-19 vaccine. The CDR3 runs from the conserved cysteine through the conserved F or W. A D gene is named only where the DNA matches it firmly.

D gene: .
V gene: TRBV28
J gene: TRBJ1-1
CDR3 DNA: TGTGCCAGCAGTTTTCTTTCAGCGAGATTCACTGAAGCTTTCTTT
CDR3 protein: CASSFLSARFTEAFF

D gene: TRBD2
V gene: TRBV19
J gene: TRBJ2-1
CDR3 DNA: TGTGCCAGTAGTACCAGCGGGAAGGTAATCAATGAGCAGTTCTTC
CDR3 protein: CASSTSGKVINEQFF

D gene: .
V gene: TRBV5-4
J gene: TRBJ2-7
CDR3 DNA: TGTGCCAGCAGCCGGACGGGCAACGAGCAGTACTTC
CDR3 protein: CASSRTGNEQYF

D gene: TRBD1
V gene: TRBV3-1/TRBV3-2
J gene: TRBJ1-1
CDR3 DNA: TGTGCCAGCAGCCAAGTGGAAAGGGGGCCTGAAGCTTTCTTT
CDR3 protein: CASSQVERGPEAFF

D gene: TRBD2
V gene: TRBV28
J gene: TRBJ2-5
CDR3 DNA: TGTGCCAGCAGTCTAGGACTAGCTTTGGGGATGCAAGAGACCCAGTACTTC
CDR3 protein: CASSLGLALGMQETQYF

D gene: TRBD2
V gene: TRBV10-3
J gene: TRBJ2-3
CDR3 DNA: TGTGCCATCAGTAGTCTAGCGGGAGAAGAAGATACGCAGTATTTT
CDR3 protein: CAISSLAGEEDTQYF

D gene: TRBD1
V gene: TRBV4-1
J gene: TRBJ1-6
CDR3 DNA: TGCGCCAGCAGCCAAGTTCGGAACAGGGGGAATTCACCCCTCCACTTT
CDR3 protein: CASSQVRNRGNSPLHF

D gene: TRBD1
V gene: TRBV9
J gene: TRBJ1-1
CDR3 DNA: TGTGCCAGCGGTCAAGGACAGGGCGGCACTGAAGCTTTCTTT
CDR3 protein: CASGQGQGGTEAFF

D gene: .
V gene: TRBV6-1
J gene: TRBJ1-5
CDR3 DNA: TGTGCCAGCAGTGAACGGGCAGTCGCTTGGCCCCAGCATTTT
CDR3 protein: CASSERAVAWPQHF

D gene: .
V gene: TRBV7-9
J gene: TRBJ1-2
CDR3 DNA: TGTGCCAGCAGCCCTCTGGTGGATGGCTACACCTTC
CDR3 protein: CASSPLVDGYTF

D gene: TRBD1
V gene: TRBV18
J gene: TRBJ2-1
CDR3 DNA: TGTGCCAGCTCAGGCACAGGGGGCGAAAATGAGCAGTTCTTC
CDR3 protein: CASSGTGGENEQFF

D gene: .
V gene: TRBV10-3
J gene: TRBJ2-5
CDR3 DNA: TGTGCCATCAGTCCAGCCCCGGAAGAGACCCAGTACTTC
CDR3 protein: CAISPAPEETQYF

D gene: TRBD1
V gene: TRBV29-1
J gene: TRBJ1-1
CDR3 DNA: TGCAGCGTTGACGACAGGGGGGTGAACACTGAAGCTTTCTTT
CDR3 protein: CSVDDRGVNTEAFF

D gene: TRBD2
V gene: TRBV5-8
J gene: TRBJ2-1
CDR3 DNA: TGTGCCAGCAGCCGTTATAGCGGGAGCTCCTACAATGAGCAGTTCTTC
CDR3 protein: CASSRYSGSSYNEQFF

D gene: TRBD1
V gene: TRBV15
J gene: TRBJ1-4
CDR3 DNA: TGTGCCACCAACAGGGGAGCGACTGAAAAACTGTTTTTT
CDR3 protein: CATNRGATEKLFF

D gene: .
V gene: TRBV5-6
J gene: TRBJ2-5
CDR3 DNA: TGTGCCAGCAGCAGTCCGGGATCACCAGAAGAGACCCAGTACTTC
CDR3 protein: CASSSPGSPEETQYF